Sequencing of this T cell receptor (beta chain) was carried out in a study of T-cell memory formation after mild COVID-19. Study-wide points: Some clones that responded turned up in pre-infection memory, which suggests that cross-reactive memory joined in.

MiXCR, applied by TCRdb to the 5' RACE reads, yields one record per CDR3 protein. The sample has about 88,000 distinct CDR3 sequences, 25% seen once. J lost 10 bases, V lost 0 bases, and 2 bases had no gene match. The CDR3 runs 13 residues. The germline V gene has CDR1 SEHNR and CDR2 FQNEAQ (reference sequence). This clonotype was seen at least ten times. Antigen unknown. Input material: PBMCs or a T cell subset sorted from them (not recorded which). This rearrangement joins TRBV7-9 to TRBJ2-1; 8 bases align to TRBD2. The origin of this receptor is a man aged 18 to 30 who had mild COVID-19 (a few samples of this study predate the infection). Cell type and time point are not known. The CDR3 reads CASSLASSGEQFF. For the CDR3, the DNA is TGTGCCAGCAGCTTAGCCTCTAGCGGGGAGCAGTTCTTC.